This entry lists 10 T cell receptor beta chains sequenced from one sample in a study of PD-1 blockade in mismatch repair-deficient tumors. Data came from immunoSEQ multiplex PCR; TCRdb stores just in-frame clones and leaves some out. The table has more than 85,000 clones, about 79% seen once. Source: peripheral blood, taken less than 37 weeks after starting pembrolizumab. These receptors were taken from an adult with mismatch repair-deficient cancer.

The chain carries TRBV9 and TRBJ2-7, with D possibly matching TRBD2 (5 bases). The CDR3 is made up of 15 amino acids. Germline CDR1 is SGDLS and CDR2 is YYNGEE. Trimming stripped 4 bases from V and 0 bases from J, with 14 bases between. The CDR3 spells CASSSREVASYEQYF. The CDR3 region has the DNA TGTGCCAGCAGCTCCCGGGAAGTAGCCTCCTACGAGCAGTACTTC. The full variable domain, with the rest looked up from reference TRBV9 and TRBJ2-7, is DSGVTQTPKHLITATGQRVTLRCSPRSGDLSVYWYQQSLDQGLQFLIQYYNGEERAKGNILERFSAQQFPDLHSELNLSSLELGDSALYFCASSSREVASYEQYFGPGTRLTVT.

The V and J genes are TRBV14 and TRBJ2-1; 7 bases align to TRBD2. This CDR3 contains 16 residues. The germline V gene encodes CDR1 SGHDN and CDR2 FVKESK. V lost 3 bases, J lost 2 bases, and 7 bases stayed unmatched. The CDR3 reads CASSQQAGWAYNEQFF. The CDR3, as DNA: TGTGCCAGCAGCCAGCAAGCGGGATGGGCCTACAATGAGCAGTTCTTC.

CDR3 loop: CATSRDRIDQPQHF. The CDR3 DNA follows: TGTGCCACCAGTCGGGACAGGATTGATCAGCCCCAGCATTTT. The chain has TRBV15 and TRBJ1-5; TRBD1 agrees at 8 bases. The length of the CDR3 is 14 residues. Germline loops: CDR1 LNHNV, CDR2 YYDKDF (reference sequence). J was trimmed by 5 bases and V by 6 bases; bases with no gene match: 6. Using reference TRBV15 and TRBJ1-5 for the parts outside the CDR3, the full variable domain is DAMVIQNPRYQVTQFGKPVTLSCSQTLNHNVMYWYQQKSSQAPKLLFHYYDKDFNNEADTPDNFQSRRPNTSFCFLDIRSPGLGDTAMYLCATSRDRIDQPQHFGDGTRLSIL.

This sequence joins TRBV7-9 and TRBJ1-1; D ambiguous. The CDR3 consists of 13 residues. The V end was cut by 4 bases, the J end by 7 bases, with 13 bases between. The germline gives CDR1 SEHNR, CDR2 FQNEAQ (reference sequence). The chain's CDR3 is CASSSGPGVEAFF. The CDR3 DNA is TGTGCCAGCAGCTCCGGGCCAGGAGTTGAAGCTTTCTTT.

The chain joins TRBV6-6 to TRBJ2-3; D possibly corresponds to TRBD2 (5 bases). V was pared by 4 bases and J by 6 bases, with 5 bases between. The CDR3 sequence is 11 residues long. Germline lookup yields CDR1 MNHNY and CDR2 SVGAGI (reference sequence). The CDR3 bases are TGTGCCAGCAGTTTAGCGGATACGCAGTATTTT. The encoded protein is CASSLADTQYF.

This clone occurred once. The J gene is TRBJ2-1, the V gene TRBV6-5; 7 bases line up with TRBD1. CDR3 length: 13 amino acids. Germline V gene sequence: CDR1 MNHEY, CDR2 SVGAGI. Trimming removed 7 bases from V and 1 base from J; junction bases left unmatched: 1. DNA of the CDR3: TGTGCCAGCAAACAGGGGTCCTACAATGAGCAGTTCTTC. As protein: CASKQGSYNEQFF.

The gene calls are TRBV6-1 and TRBJ2-7, with D uncertain. Looked up from germline, CDR1 is MNHNS and CDR2 is SASEGT. Trimming shortened V by 5 bases and J by 4 bases, and 6 bases separated the two germline ends. The CDR3 length is 11 residues. The CDR3 protein is CASSREYEQYF. For the CDR3, the DNA is TGTGCCAGCAGTCGAGAATACGAGCAGTACTTC.

CDR3 sequence (DNA): TGTGCCCCCCCCCTATCAAGACAGGGGCACTATGGCTACACCTTC. Protein: CAPPLSRQGHYGYTF. The V and J genes are TRBV10-3 and TRBJ1-2; 8 nucleotides agree with TRBD1. Germline-derived CDR1 and CDR2 are ENHRY and SYGVKD. The CDR3 runs to 15 residues. Trimming cost V 11 bases and J 3 bases; bases outside gene matches: 14.

The V call is TRBV5-4, the J call TRBJ1-2; a possible D gene is TRBD1 (6 bases). V lost 5 bases and J 6 bases, leaving 14 bases between the germline ends. CDR1 is SGHNT and CDR2 is YYREEE in the germline V gene (reference sequence). The CDR3 has 13 residues. The CDR3 nucleotides read TGTGCCAGCAGTTCGGGACACTTGGATGGCTACACCTTC. Protein product: CASSSGHLDGYTF. Combining the CDR3 with reference TRBV5-4 and TRBJ1-2 gives the whole variable domain ETGVTQSPTHLIKTRGQQVTLRCSSQSGHNTVSWYQQALGQGPQFIFQYYREEENGRGNFPPRFSGLQFPNYSSELNVNALELDDSALYLCASSSGHLDGYTFGSGTRLTVV.

This clone has more than one count but fewer than ten. V is TRBV2 and J is TRBJ2-2, with D perhaps being TRBD1 or TRBD2 (5 bases each). The CDR3 spans 15 residues. CDR1 is SNHLY, CDR2 FYNNEI, per germline. Trimming shortened V by 6 bases and J by 2 bases, and 13 bases separated the two germline ends. The DNA of the CDR3 is TGTGCCAGCAGGACCGGGACGGAAAACACCGGGGAGCTGTTTTTT. Residues: CASRTGTENTGELFF.